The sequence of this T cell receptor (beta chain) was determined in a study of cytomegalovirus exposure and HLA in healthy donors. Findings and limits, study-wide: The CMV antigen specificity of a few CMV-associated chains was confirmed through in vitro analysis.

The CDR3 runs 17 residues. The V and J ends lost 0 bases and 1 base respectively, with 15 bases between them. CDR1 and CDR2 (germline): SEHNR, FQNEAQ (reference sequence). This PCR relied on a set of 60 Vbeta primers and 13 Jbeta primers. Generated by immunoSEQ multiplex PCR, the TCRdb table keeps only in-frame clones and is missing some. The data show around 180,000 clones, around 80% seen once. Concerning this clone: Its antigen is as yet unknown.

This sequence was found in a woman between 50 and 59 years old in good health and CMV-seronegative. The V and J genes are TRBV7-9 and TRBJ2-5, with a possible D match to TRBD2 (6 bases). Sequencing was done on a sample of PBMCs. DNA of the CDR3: TGTGCCAGCAGCTTAGCGCTTTCGGGGGAAGTCCAAGAGACCCAGTACTTC. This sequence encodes CASSLALSGEVQETQYF. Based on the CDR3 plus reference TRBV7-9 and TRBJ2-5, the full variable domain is DTGVSQNPRHKITKRGQNVTFRCDPISEHNRLYWYRQTLGQGPEFLTYFQNEAQLEKSRLLSDRFSAERPKGSFSTLEIQRTEQGDSAMYLCASSLALSGEVQETQYFGPGTRLLVL.